This T cell receptor (beta chain) was obtained from a study of T cell changes during pregnancy in multiple sclerosis. Trimming pared 7 bases from V and 0 bases from J, leaving 10 bases between. CDR3 length equals 13 residues. Germline-derived CDR1 and CDR2 are ENHRY and SYGVKD. Sequencing used immunoSEQ multiplex PCR; TCRdb keeps in-frame clones, though not all of them. The sample records tens of thousands of clones, around 90% being singletons. This clone was seen just once. The material sequenced was CD8+ T cells from peripheral blood mononuclear cells, taken before pregnancy. The clonotype was recovered from a female donor with multiple sclerosis, enrolled in a pregnancy study. The chain links TRBV10-3 to TRBJ2-7, with D possibly matching TRBD2 (6 bases). The CDR3 sequence is CAITAGSSYEQYF. The CDR3 DNA follows: TGTGCCATCACTGCGGGGAGCTCCTACGAGCAGTACTTC.